Following are 27 T cell receptor beta chains from one sample sequenced in a study of cytomegalovirus exposure and HLA in healthy donors. In the PCR, 60 Vbeta and 13 Jbeta primers were used. This table comes from immunoSEQ multiplex PCR, and its TCRdb copy is limited to in-frame clones, with some not included. In the table there are about 110,000 clones, around 70% of which are singletons. Sequencing was done on a sample of PBMCs. The receptor set was obtained from a woman in her seventies in good health and CMV-seropositive.

The V call is TRBV7-9, the J call TRBJ1-1, with a weak D call TRBD1 (5 bases). The germline gives CDR1 SEHNR, CDR2 FQNEAQ (reference sequence). This CDR3 is 17 amino acids long. The V and J ends lost 4 bases and 2 bases respectively, with 20 bases between them. The CDR3 is CASSYPGGGVGNTEAFF. DNA for the CDR3: TGTGCCAGCAGCTACCCCGGCGGGGGGGTGGGCAACACTGAAGCTTTCTTT.

This clone has only one observation. This sequence joins TRBV21-1 and TRBJ2-7; TRBD2 was called by the table and not checked on the DNA. TRBV21-1 constitutes a pseudogene. CDR3 length equals 19 residues. CDR3 DNA: TGTGCCAGCAGCAAAGGGGGACCGGGACTAGCCTCGAGCTCCTACGAGCAGTACTTC. It codes for CASSKGGPGLASSSYEQYF.

The rearrangement links TRBV21-1 to TRBJ1-4; the table calls TRBD1, which could not be checked here. TRBV21-1 is tagged as a pseudogene. This CDR3 comprises 15 residues. CDR3 coding DNA: TGTGCCAGCAGGCATGACACCCAGGGGTATGAAAAACTGTTTTTT. Its translation: CASRHDTQGYEKLFF.

V usage is TRBV7-9 and J usage is TRBJ1-6; the match to TRBD1 covers 10 bases. The CDR3 is 15 amino acids. V was clipped by 3 bases and J by 7 bases; unmatched bases: 3. The germline CDR1 and CDR2 sequences are SEHNR and FQNEAQ (reference sequence). CDR3 DNA: TGTGCCAGCAGCTTCATGGGACAGGGGAATTCACCCCTCCACTTT. This encodes CASSFMGQGNSPLHF.

V usage is TRBV6-1 and J usage is TRBJ2-1; no reliable D call. This CDR3 has 11 residues. Looked up from germline, CDR1 is MNHNS and CDR2 is SASEGT. Trimming shortened V by 6 bases and J by 6 bases, and 6 bases separated the two germline ends. CDR3 sequence: CASSPLNEQFF. In DNA form, the CDR3 reads TGTGCCAGCAGCCCCCTCAATGAGCAGTTCTTC.

V and J are TRBV9 and TRBJ1-2; 8 nucleotides match TRBD1. With 5 bases clipped from V and 8 bases from J, the junction kept 11 bases outside the gene matches. The CDR3 loop spans 14 amino acids. Germline CDR1 and CDR2: SGDLS and YYNGEE. CDR3 sequence reads: CASSMTGEVGGYTF. CDR3 in DNA: TGTGCCAGCAGTATGACAGGGGAAGTGGGAGGCTACACCTTC. Full variable domain (outside the CDR3, taken from reference TRBV9 and TRBJ1-2): DSGVTQTPKHLITATGQRVTLRCSPRSGDLSVYWYQQSLDQGLQFLIQYYNGEERAKGNILERFSAQQFPDLHSELNLSSLELGDSALYFCASSMTGEVGGYTFGSGTRLTVV.

The gene calls are TRBV6-5 and TRBJ2-7; 7 bases align to TRBD1. This CDR3 comprises 14 residues. The J segment lost 0 bases and the V segment lost 6 bases, leaving 5 bases of the junction unmatched. Per the germline V gene, CDR1 is MNHEY and CDR2 is SVGAGI. The CDR3 region is CASRPDRASYEQYF. CDR3 nucleotide sequence: TGTGCCAGCAGACCCGACAGGGCCTCCTACGAGCAGTACTTC.

In this sample, this clone turned up a few times. This chain connects TRBV6-1 to TRBJ2-5; D possibly corresponds to TRBD2 (6 bases). Germline-derived CDR1 and CDR2 are MNHNS and SASEGT. The germline V and J ends were trimmed by 8 bases and 4 bases, with 11 bases remaining between them. The length of the CDR3 is 12 residues. Here the CDR3 reads CASLDGGETQYF. The CDR3 region has the DNA TGTGCCAGCCTGGACGGGGGAGAGACCCAGTACTTC.

The rearrangement joins TRBV30 to TRBJ1-1; maybe TRBD1 (6 bases). V lost 7 bases and J 1 base, leaving 13 bases between the germline ends. This CDR3 contains 13 residues. Germline loops: CDR1 GTSNPN, CDR2 SVGIG (reference sequence). The CDR3 loop is CAYSRGRNTEAFF. The CDR3 bases are TGTGCCTACTCGAGGGGGAGGAACACTGAAGCTTTCTTT.

The chain recombines TRBV30 with TRBJ1-2, with 8 positions matching TRBD1. The CDR3 has 15 amino acids. Per the germline V gene, CDR1 is GTSNPN and CDR2 is SVGIG (reference sequence). With 4 bases clipped from V and 4 bases from J, the junction kept 11 bases outside the gene matches. The CDR3 DNA reads as TGTGCCTGGACTTCCCAGGGGGCAACTATCTATGGCTACACCTTC. Translation: CAWTSQGATIYGYTF.

The chain employs TRBV25-1 and TRBJ1-2; no definite D call. Trimming cost V 6 bases and J 3 bases, with 14 bases left between them. Germline-derived CDR1 and CDR2 are MGHDK and SYGVNS. The CDR3 extends over 14 amino acids. The CDR3 loop reads CASSTGSRYYGYTF. The CDR3 region has the DNA TGTGCCAGCAGCACGGGGTCCCGATACTATGGCTACACCTTC.

The CDR3 protein is CASGPTGGREKLFF. Here the CDR3 DNA reads TGTGCCAGCGGCCCGACAGGAGGTCGAGAAAAACTGTTTTTT. The V and J genes are TRBV6-5 and TRBJ1-4, with D perhaps TRBD1 (6 bases). Trimming took 8 bases from V and 8 from J, leaving 18 bases between them. CDR1 is MNHEY, CDR2 SVGAGI, per germline. The CDR3 totals 14 residues.

V and J are TRBV7-2 and TRBJ1-6; D may be TRBD1 (5 bases). The CDR3 loop spans 15 amino acids. Looked up from germline, CDR1 is SGHTA and CDR2 is FQGNSA. Trimming left V 4 bases short and J 9 bases short, with 16 bases between. The CDR3 is CASSSTGGIGSPLHF. CDR3 nucleotides: TGTGCCAGCAGCTCCACGGGGGGAATAGGTTCACCCCTCCACTTT.

CDR3 sequence reads: CSAVTGLGEKLFF. The CDR3 DNA reads as TGCAGCGCGGTGACAGGGTTGGGAGAAAAACTGTTTTTT. This rearrangement joins TRBV29-1 to TRBJ1-4, with 7 bases fitting TRBD1. Germline V gives CDR1 SQVTM, CDR2 ANQGSEA. The CDR3 is 13 residues long. V trimming: 7 bases; J trimming: 8 bases; junction bases outside the gene matches: 10.

CDR3 in amino acids: CASSYGGGSTDTQYF. The CDR3 DNA reads TGTGCCAGCAGTTATGGCGGGGGGAGCACAGATACGCAGTATTTT. The chain employs TRBV6-5 and TRBJ2-3; 8 bases line up with TRBD2. Germline assignment: CDR1 MNHEY and CDR2 SVGAGI. V shed 3 bases, J shed 0 bases, and the junction held 2 bases outside the gene matches. The CDR3 loop spans 15 amino acids.

The rearrangement links TRBV29-1 to TRBJ2-1, with TRBD2 as a possible D gene (6 bases). V was pared by 6 bases and J by 2 bases, with 20 bases between. The CDR3 is 16 residues long. The germline V gene has CDR1 SQVTM and CDR2 ANQGSEA. CDR3 nucleotide sequence: TGCAGCGTCGGGGGTCGGCGCCCTCTCCCCTACAATGAGCAGTTCTTC. Translated: CSVGGRRPLPYNEQFF.

This clone was seen a few times. The rearrangement uses TRBV10-3 and TRBJ1-2; a possible D gene is TRBD1 (6 bases). V was clipped by 3 bases and J by 6 bases, with 11 bases between them. The germline CDR1 and CDR2 sequences are ENHRY and SYGVKD. This CDR3 contains 13 residues. This CDR3 is CAISESWGHGYTF. The CDR3 nucleotides are TGTGCCATCAGTGAATCGTGGGGGCATGGCTACACCTTC.

The chain uses TRBV19 and TRBJ1-5; TRBD1 is a possible D gene (5 bases). Trimming shortened V by 6 bases and J by 4 bases, and 16 bases separated the two germline ends. The CDR3 loop spans 15 amino acids. Germline CDR1 and CDR2: LNHDA and SQIVND (reference sequence). The CDR3 coding sequence is TGTGCCAGTAGACGGGGGGGAACGGGGAATCAGCCCCAGCATTTT. This gives the protein CASRRGGTGNQPQHF.

V is TRBV4-2 and J is TRBJ1-3; 10 nucleotides line up with TRBD1. From germline, CDR1 is LGHNA and CDR2 YNFKEQ. Germline trimming cut 3 bases from V and 8 bases from J; bases unmatched to any gene: 4. CDR3 length: 14 amino acids. CDR3 coding DNA: TGTGCCAGCAGCCACCGGGACAGGGGTGACACCATATATTTT. Protein product: CASSHRDRGDTIYF.

This clone was recorded a few times. J is TRBJ2-7 and V is TRBV2; 7 bases fit TRBD2. The trim removed 3 bases at V and 1 base at J, leaving 3 bases unmatched. CDR3 length: 14 residues. Germline assignment: CDR1 SNHLY and CDR2 FYNNEI. CDR3 region: CASSEVGRSYEQYF. The CDR3 bases are TGTGCCAGCAGTGAGGTCGGGAGGTCCTACGAGCAGTACTTC.

The chain couples TRBV10-3 to TRBJ1-2; a possible D gene is TRBD1 (5 bases). V shed 4 bases and J shed 5 bases, with 8 bases lying between them. The CDR3 has 12 residues. Germline CDR1 and CDR2: ENHRY and SYGVKD. CDR3 region: CAISGTTYGYTF. For the CDR3, the DNA is TGTGCCATCAGTGGGACAACGTATGGCTACACCTTC.

Only one count was recorded for this clone. The gene calls are TRBV15 and TRBJ1-2, with D possibly being TRBD1 (5 bases). CDR1 LNHNV and CDR2 YYDKDF come from the germline V gene (reference sequence). The V end lost 4 bases, the J end lost 6 bases, and 12 bases lay between the germline ends. The length of the CDR3 is 13 residues. CDR3: CATSTAGANGYTF. Here the CDR3 DNA reads TGTGCCACCAGCACTGCTGGGGCGAATGGCTACACCTTC.

This clone showed up just once. V usage is TRBV30 and J usage is TRBJ1-2, with D unresolved. Trimming shortened V by 2 bases and J by 6 bases, and 4 bases separated the two germline ends. This CDR3 spans 10 amino acids. The germline gives CDR1 GTSNPN, CDR2 SVGIG (reference sequence). CDR3 nucleotides: TGTGCCTGGAGTTTAGATGGCTACACCTTC. Protein product: CAWSLDGYTF.

The table lists this clone with a few counts. J is TRBJ1-6 and V is TRBV9; the match to TRBD1 covers 7 bases. Trimming took 0 bases from V and 7 from J; bases not matched to a gene: 16. Germline assignment: CDR1 SGDLS and CDR2 YYNGEE. This CDR3 contains 19 residues. CDR3 loop: CASSVGSGQARGYNSPLHF. For the CDR3, the DNA is TGTGCCAGCAGCGTAGGTTCCGGACAGGCGCGGGGATACAATTCACCCCTCCACTTT.

This chain connects TRBV21-1 to TRBJ1-1. TRBV21-1 constitutes a pseudogene. CDR3 size: 13 residues. The CDR3 here is CASSGRGSSEAFF. The CDR3 bases are TGTGCCAGCAGCGGGAGGGGTAGCTCTGAAGCTTTCTTT.

This clone was recorded a few times. The J gene is TRBJ2-7, the V gene TRBV6-1; D is uncertain. Trimming removed 5 bases at V and 3 bases at J, with 5 bases between. The CDR3 covers 11 residues. The germline V gene encodes CDR1 MNHNS and CDR2 SASEGT. The CDR3 DNA reads as TGTGCCAGCAGTCCCCTCTACGAGCAGTACTTC. Protein: CASSPLYEQYF.

This clone occurred a few times. The chain recombines TRBV30 with TRBJ1-6; a weak D match, TRBD1 (5 bases). Per the germline V gene, CDR1 is GTSNPN and CDR2 is SVGIG (reference sequence). The V end lost 3 bases, the J end lost 0 bases, and 6 bases lay between the germline ends. The CDR3 has 14 residues. CDR3 in amino acids: CAWRGGSYNSPLHF. The DNA of the CDR3 is TGTGCCTGGAGGGGGGGCTCCTATAATTCACCCCTCCACTTT.